This T cell receptor (beta chain) was profiled in a study of CD8 T cells in Susac syndrome. General observations from the study: The study admitted that it had a relatively small number of individuals in its TCR sequencing and HLA analysis.

Remarks on this clonotype: What it recognizes is unknown.

The multiple sclerosis controls were treatment-naive patients, and their relapsing-remitting disease was stable or active. In contrast to the negatively isolated CD8+ and CD4+ T cells, TEMRA cells were FACS-enriched. Per the germline V gene, CDR1 is MNHNS and CDR2 is SASEGT. The CDR3 sequence is 16 residues long. Trimming took 10 bases from V and 2 from J; bases not matched to a gene: 11. A quantity of about 0.5 to 1 ug RNA underwent reverse transcription using random hexamers. Amplification of the TCR beta CDR3 was carried out by immunoSEQ multiplex PCR, which spanned a total of 54 Vbeta and 13 Jbeta segments. TCRdb itself ran the immunoSEQ multiplex PCR reads through MiXCR, one entry per CDR3 protein. The table records just over 150,000 distinct CDR3 sequences, roughly 94% of them present only once.

This TCR was recovered from a human donor with multiple sclerosis. Sequenced sample: CD8+ T cells from PBMCs. The chain couples TRBV6-1 to TRBJ2-1; 10 bases line up with TRBD2. The DNA for the CDR3 is TGTGCCACCCTGGGCCCAGCGGGGGGGCCCTACAATGAGCAGTTCTTC. This gives the protein CATLGPAGGPYNEQFF.